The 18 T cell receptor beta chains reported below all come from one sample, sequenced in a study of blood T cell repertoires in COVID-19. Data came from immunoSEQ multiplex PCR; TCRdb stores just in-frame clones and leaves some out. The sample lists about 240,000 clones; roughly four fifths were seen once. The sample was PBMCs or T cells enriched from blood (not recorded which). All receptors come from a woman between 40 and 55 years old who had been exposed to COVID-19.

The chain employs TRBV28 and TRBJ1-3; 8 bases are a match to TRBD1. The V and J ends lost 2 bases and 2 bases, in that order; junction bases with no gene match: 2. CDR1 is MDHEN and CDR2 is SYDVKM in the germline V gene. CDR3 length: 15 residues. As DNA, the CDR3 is TGTGCCAGCAGTTTACCGACAGGGGCTGGAAACACCATATATTTT. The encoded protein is CASSLPTGAGNTIYF.

The CDR3 region has the DNA TGTGCCATCAGAAGGGGCGATGAGCAGTTCTTC. Amino acid sequence: CAIRRGDEQFF. The chain couples TRBV10-3 to TRBJ2-1, with a possible D match to TRBD1 (5 bases). Germline assignment: CDR1 ENHRY and CDR2 SYGVKD. The germline V and J ends were trimmed by 6 bases and 8 bases, with 8 bases remaining between them. This CDR3 has 11 residues.

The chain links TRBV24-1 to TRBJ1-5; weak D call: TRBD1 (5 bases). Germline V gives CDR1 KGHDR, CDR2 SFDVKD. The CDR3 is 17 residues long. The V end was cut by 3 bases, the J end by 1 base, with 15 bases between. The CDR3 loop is CATSDPRGVGSNQPQHF. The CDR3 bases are TGTGCCACCAGTGATCCTCGGGGGGTTGGAAGCAATCAGCCCCAGCATTTT.

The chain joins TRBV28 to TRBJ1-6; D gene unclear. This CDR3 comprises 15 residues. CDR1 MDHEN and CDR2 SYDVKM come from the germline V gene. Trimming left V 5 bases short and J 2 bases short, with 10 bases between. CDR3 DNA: TGTGCCAGCAGTCCGACAAGCACCTATAATTCACCCCTCCACTTT. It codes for CASSPTSTYNSPLHF.

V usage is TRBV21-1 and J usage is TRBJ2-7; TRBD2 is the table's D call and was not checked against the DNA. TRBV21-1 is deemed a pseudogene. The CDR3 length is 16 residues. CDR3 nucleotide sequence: TGTGCCAGCAGCCAAAAAGGGCTAGCGAACTCCTACGAGCAGTACTTC. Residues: CASSQKGLANSYEQYF.

The CDR3 DNA reads as TGTGCCAGCCTGCCTAAGGGGGCTACCTATAATTCACCCCTCCACTTT. Residues: CASLPKGATYNSPLHF. The V and J genes are TRBV6-6 and TRBJ1-6, with 7 bases fitting TRBD1. There are 16 residues in the CDR3. The germline CDR1 and CDR2 sequences are MNHNY and SVGAGI (reference sequence). J was trimmed by 2 bases and V by 8 bases; bases with no gene match: 9.

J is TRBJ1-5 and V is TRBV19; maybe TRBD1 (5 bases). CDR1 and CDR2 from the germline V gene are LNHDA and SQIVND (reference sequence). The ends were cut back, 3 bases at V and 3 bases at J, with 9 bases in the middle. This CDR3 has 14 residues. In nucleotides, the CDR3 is TGTGCCAGTAGTATTTCCAGGGACAATCAGCCCCAGCATTTT. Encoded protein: CASSISRDNQPQHF.

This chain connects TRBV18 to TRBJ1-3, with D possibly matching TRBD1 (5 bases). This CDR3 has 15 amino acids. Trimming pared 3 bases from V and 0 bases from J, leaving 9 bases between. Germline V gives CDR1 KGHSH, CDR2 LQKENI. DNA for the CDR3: TGTGCCAGCTCACCGGGACTGCCCTCTGGAAACACCATATATTTT. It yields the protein CASSPGLPSGNTIYF.

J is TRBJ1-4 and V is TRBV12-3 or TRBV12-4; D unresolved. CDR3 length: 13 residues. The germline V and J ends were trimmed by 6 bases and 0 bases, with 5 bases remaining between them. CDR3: CASSPATNEKLFF. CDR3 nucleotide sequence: TGTGCCAGCAGCCCTGCAACTAATGAAAAACTGTTTTTT.

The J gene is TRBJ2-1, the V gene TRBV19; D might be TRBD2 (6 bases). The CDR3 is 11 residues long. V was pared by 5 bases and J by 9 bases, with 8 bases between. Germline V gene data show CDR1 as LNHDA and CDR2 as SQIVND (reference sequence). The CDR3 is CASSRGGEQFF. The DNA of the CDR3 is TGTGCCAGTAGTCGGGGAGGTGAGCAGTTCTTC. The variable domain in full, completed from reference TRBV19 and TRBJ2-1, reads DGGITQSPKYLFRKEGQNVTLSCEQNLNHDAMYWYRQDPGQGLRLIYYSQIVNDFQKGDIAEGYSVSREKKESFPLTVTSAQKNPTAFYLCASSRGGEQFFGPGTRLTVL.

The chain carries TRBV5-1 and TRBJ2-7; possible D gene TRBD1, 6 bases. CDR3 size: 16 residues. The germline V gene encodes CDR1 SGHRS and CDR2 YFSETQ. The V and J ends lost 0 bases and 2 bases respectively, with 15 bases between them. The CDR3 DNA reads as TGCGCCAGCAGCTTGGGAGGAGCAGGGGTAACCTACGAGCAGTACTTC. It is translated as CASSLGGAGVTYEQYF.

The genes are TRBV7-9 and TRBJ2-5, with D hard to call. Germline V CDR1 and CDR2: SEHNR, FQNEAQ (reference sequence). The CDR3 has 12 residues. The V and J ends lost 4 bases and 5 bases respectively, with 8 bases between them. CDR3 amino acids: CASSSPGETQYF. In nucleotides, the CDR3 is TGTGCCAGCAGCTCCCCCGGGGAGACCCAGTACTTC.

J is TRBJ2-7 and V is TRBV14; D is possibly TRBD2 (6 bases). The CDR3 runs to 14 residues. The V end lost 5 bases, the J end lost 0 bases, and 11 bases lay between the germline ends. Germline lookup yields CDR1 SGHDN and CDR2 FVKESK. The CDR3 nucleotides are TGTGCCAGCAGCTTGCGGGACGACTCCTACGAGCAGTACTTC. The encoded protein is CASSLRDDSYEQYF.

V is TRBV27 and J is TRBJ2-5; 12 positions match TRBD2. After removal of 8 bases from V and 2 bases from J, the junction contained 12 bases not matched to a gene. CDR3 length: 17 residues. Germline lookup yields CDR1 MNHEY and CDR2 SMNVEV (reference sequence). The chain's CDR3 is CASALSLAGGWQETQYF. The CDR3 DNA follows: TGTGCCAGCGCATTATCACTAGCGGGGGGTTGGCAAGAGACCCAGTACTTC.

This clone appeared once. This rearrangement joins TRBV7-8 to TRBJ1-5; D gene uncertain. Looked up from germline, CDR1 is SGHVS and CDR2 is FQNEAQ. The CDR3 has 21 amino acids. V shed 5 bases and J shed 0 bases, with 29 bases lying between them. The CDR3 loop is CASSPDVVWGFWEGSNQPQHF. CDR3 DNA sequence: TGTGCCAGCAGCCCGGACGTAGTCTGGGGATTCTGGGAGGGTAGCAATCAGCCCCAGCATTTT. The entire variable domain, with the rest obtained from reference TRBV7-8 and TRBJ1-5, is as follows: GAGVSQSPRYKVAKRGQDVALRCDPISGHVSLFWYQQALGQGPEFLTYFQNEAQLDKSGLPSDRFFAERPEGSVSTLKIQRTQQEDSAVYLCASSPDVVWGFWEGSNQPQHFGDGTRLSIL.

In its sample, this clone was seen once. The CDR3 loop reads CASSPPYATESTEAFF. The CDR3 DNA follows: TGTGCCAGCTCACCACCCTATGCGACAGAAAGCACTGAAGCTTTCTTT. The V gene is TRBV18, the J gene TRBJ1-1; weak D call: TRBD1 (5 bases). This CDR3 is built from 16 residues. V was cut by 0 bases and J by 4 bases, with 15 bases left in between. The germline CDR1 and CDR2 sequences are KGHSH and LQKENI.

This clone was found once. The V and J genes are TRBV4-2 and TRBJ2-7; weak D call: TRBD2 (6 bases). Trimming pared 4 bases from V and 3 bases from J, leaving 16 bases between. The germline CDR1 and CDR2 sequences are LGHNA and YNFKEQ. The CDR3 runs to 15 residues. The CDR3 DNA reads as TGTGCCAGCAGCCTCGGAGGGGCTGGGGACTACGAGCAGTACTTC. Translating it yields CASSLGGAGDYEQYF.

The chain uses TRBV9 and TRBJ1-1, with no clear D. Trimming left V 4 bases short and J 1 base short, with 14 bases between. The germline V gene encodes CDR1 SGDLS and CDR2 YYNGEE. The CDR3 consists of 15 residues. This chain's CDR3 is CASSPEVRGNTEAFF. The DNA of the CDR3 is TGTGCCAGCAGCCCAGAGGTACGGGGGAACACTGAAGCTTTCTTT.